These T cell receptor beta chains were read from a single sample in a study of blood T cell repertoires in COVID-19. Profiling relied on immunoSEQ multiplex PCR, and the TCRdb table lists in-frame clones only, not all of them. The sample records approximately 120,000 clones, 85% to 90% being singletons. Sequences were obtained from peripheral blood. These receptors were collected from a human donor in a cohort sampled during active COVID-19. Each CDR3 is given with its conserved first and last residue. The D gene is left open where the match is weak. Where a row states a size, it is once, few, many or the class of an expanded clone; other rows omit it.

TRBD2 | TRBJ2-3 | - | TRBV11-2 | TGTGCCAGCAGCTCTCGGGGAGCGGGGGTCACAGATACGCAGTATTTT | CASSSRGAGVTDTQYF
TRBD2 | TRBJ2-3 | - | TRBV4-3 | TGCGCCAGCAGCCAAGGGCCCCTAGCGGGCGGCACAGATACGCAGTATTTT | CASSQGPLAGGTDTQYF
TRBD2 | TRBJ2-1 | few | TRBV18 | TGTGCCAGCTCACGAACTAGCGGGGCGTACAATGAGCAGTTCTTC | CASSRTSGAYNEQFF
TRBD2 | TRBJ2-1 | - | TRBV9 | TGTGCCAGCAGCCCTCGGGGACTAGCGGGAGTTGGGCAGTTCTTC | CASSPRGLAGVGQFF
- | TRBJ2-7 | - | TRBV7-9 | TGTGCCAGCAGCTCCGATGGATATGGCCGGGAGTACTTC | CASSSDGYGREYF
- | TRBJ1-2 | - | TRBV5-1 | TGCGCCAGCAGCTTGGCAGCAGGGATTACGCATGGCTACACCTTC | CASSLAAGITHGYTF
TRBD1 | TRBJ1-2 | - | TRBV29-1 | TGCAGCGTTGCAGAGGGGGCAGGTGGCTACACCTTC | CSVAEGAGGYTF
- | TRBJ1-1 | - | TRBV7-9 | TGTGCCAGCAGCTTTAGAACTGAAGCTTTCTTT | CASSFRTEAFF
- | TRBJ1-3 | - | TRBV10-3 | TGTGCCATCAGCCCCCTCACAGGGCTCTCTGGAAACACCATATATTTT | CAISPLTGLSGNTIYF
- | TRBJ1-2 | - | TRBV5-1 | TGCGCCAGCAGCTTGCCAACAGGGCCTAATGGCTACACCTTC | CASSLPTGPNGYTF
- | TRBJ2-5 | - | TRBV3-1/TRBV3-2 | TGTGCCAGCAGCCAAGGTCAGGTTAGGGGCCGAGAGACCCAGTACTTC | CASSQGQVRGRETQYF
TRBD1 | TRBJ2-2 | - | TRBV18 | TGTGCCAGCTCACCACCCCAGGGGGCGGCCACCGGGGAGCTGTTTTTT | CASSPPQGAATGELFF
TRBD2 | TRBJ2-3 | - | TRBV7-8 | TGTGCCAGCAGCCGTGAGACTAGCTTCGATACGCAGTATTTT | CASSRETSFDTQYF
- | TRBJ2-3 | - | TRBV11-2 | TGTGCCAGCAGTTTAGACTACTCTAGCACAGATACGCAGTATTTT | CASSLDYSSTDTQYF
TRBD1 | TRBJ1-1 | - | TRBV11-2 | TGTGCCAGCAGCCCAGGGGGCGGAAGGGGCACTGAAGCTTTCTTT | CASSPGGGRGTEAFF
TRBD1 | TRBJ1-1 | - | TRBV9 | TGTGCCAGCAGCACAGCCGGGACAGGGGTCACTGAAGCTTTCTTT | CASSTAGTGVTEAFF
- | TRBJ2-5 | - | TRBV5-1 | TGCGCCAGCTCGAATCCTGCTGGGGGGCAAGAGACCCAGTACTTC | CASSNPAGGQETQYF
- | TRBJ1-1 | - | TRBV19 | TGTGCCAGTAGTATAGGGTGGGGGGCTGAAGCTTTCTTT | CASSIGWGAEAFF
- | TRBJ2-6 | - | TRBV24-1 | TGTGCCACCAGTGATAACTCAGGGGGGGCCAACGTCCTGACTTTC | CATSDNSGGANVLTF
- | TRBJ1-1 | - | TRBV18 | TGTGCCAGCTCAGCCCAGGGTCCCATGAACACTGAAGCTTTCTTT | CASSAQGPMNTEAFF
- | TRBJ1-6 | - | TRBV7-3 | TGTGCCAGCAGCTTGGACGGGAGGCTCGGGGGTTCACCCCTCCACTTT | CASSLDGRLGGSPLHF
TRBD1 | TRBJ2-3 | - | TRBV18 | TGTGCCAGCTCCCTTAGGCAGGGGGCGGCAGATACGCAGTATTTT | CASSLRQGAADTQYF
TRBD2 | TRBJ2-7 | - | TRBV9 | TGTGCCAGCAGCGTAGGAGCTAGCGGGGGCTCCTACGAGCAGTACTTC | CASSVGASGGSYEQYF
TRBD2 | TRBJ2-5 | - | TRBV11-3 | TGTGCCAGCAGCTTCAGCGGGGGGTCCCTTGGTCCGGAGACCCAGTACTTC | CASSFSGGSLGPETQYF
TRBD1 | TRBJ1-2 | - | TRBV5-8 | TGTGCCAGCAGCCCCGGGGACAGGTCGGGAGATGGCTACACCTTC | CASSPGDRSGDGYTF
- | TRBJ2-2 | few | TRBV7-3 | TGTGCCAGCAGCGTACAGCCCACCGGGGAGCTGTTTTTT | CASSVQPTGELFF
TRBD2 | TRBJ2-2 | - | TRBV7-3 | TGTGCCAGCCGGAGGGAGGGTAGCGGGGAGCTGTTTTTT | CASRREGSGELFF
- | TRBJ2-5 | - | TRBV7-9 | TGTGCCAGCAGCTTAATCGTGGAGGCGACCCAGTACTTC | CASSLIVEATQYF
TRBD2 | TRBJ2-3 | - | TRBV10-3 | TGTGCCATCAACGGCGGGGGAACCACAGATACGCAGTATTTT | CAINGGGTTDTQYF
TRBD1 | TRBJ2-5 | - | TRBV3-1/TRBV3-2 | TGTGCCAGCAGCCAAGCCGGCTTTTCCGGGACAGGGGGGGAGACCCAGTACTTC | CASSQAGFSGTGGETQYF
- | TRBJ2-6 | - | TRBV5-3 | TGTGCCAGAAGCTTTGGACGGGAAGACATCTCTGGGGCCAACGTCCTGACTTTC | CARSFGREDISGANVLTF
- | TRBJ2-2 | - | TRBV6-6 | TGTGCCAGCAGTTACAGTCAGGGTCTGAGCACCGGGGAGCTGTTTTTT | CASSYSQGLSTGELFF
- | TRBJ2-6 | - | TRBV27 | TGTGCCAGCAGTTCAGGGTTCTCTGGGGCCAACGTCCTGACTTTC | CASSSGFSGANVLTF
TRBD2 | TRBJ2-3 | - | TRBV5-1 | TGCGCCAGCAGCTTAGGACTAGCGGTTCACACAGATACGCAGTATTTT | CASSLGLAVHTDTQYF
TRBD2 | TRBJ2-1 | - | TRBV5-6 | TGTGCCAGCAGCGAGGGCGGGGGGCCTTACAATGAGCAGTTCTTC | CASSEGGGPYNEQFF
- | TRBJ1-1 | - | TRBV7-8 | TGTGCCAGCTCTCCAGTTGGTGGTTACACTGAAGCTTTCTTT | CASSPVGGYTEAFF
TRBD1 | TRBJ1-1 | few | TRBV3-1/TRBV3-2 | TGTGCCAGCAGGCCAGCTGACAGGGGCCGACAAGAAGCTTTCTTT | CASRPADRGRQEAFF
TRBD1 | TRBJ1-5 | - | TRBV24-1 | TGTGCCACCAGTGAGGGTCCGGAGGGGACAGGGGGCAATCAGCCCCAGCATTTT | CATSEGPEGTGGNQPQHF
- | TRBJ2-2 | - | TRBV18 | TGTGCCAGCTCACCAGGAGGGAGCGGGGAGCTGTTTTTT | CASSPGGSGELFF
- | TRBJ2-1 | - | TRBV6-2/TRBV6-3 | TGTGCCAGCAGTTACCCGGGGATCACCTACAATGAGCAGTTCTTC | CASSYPGITYNEQFF
TRBD2 | TRBJ2-3 | - | TRBV4-3 | TGCGCCAGCAGCTCCGGGGCGGGGGGCTGGAGCACAGATACGCAGTATTTT | CASSSGAGGWSTDTQYF
- | TRBJ1-1 | - | TRBV4-1 | TGCGCCAGCAGCCAGACCAGGGTGGTGAACACTGAAGCTTTCTTT | CASSQTRVVNTEAFF
TRBD2 | TRBJ2-1 | few | TRBV7-3 | TGTGCCAGCAGCTTAATGGCTGGACTAGCGGGAGGAAATGAGCAGTTCTTC | CASSLMAGLAGGNEQFF
- | TRBJ2-7 | once | TRBV7-2 | TGTGCCAGCAGCCCACAAGTTATCTCCTACGAGCAGTACTTC | CASSPQVISYEQYF
TRBD1 | TRBJ1-4 | - | TRBV7-9 | TGTGCCAGCAGCCTACAGGGGTGGGGTGAAAAACTGTTTTTT | CASSLQGWGEKLFF
- | TRBJ1-2 | - | TRBV5-4 | TGTGCCAGCAGCACCGACAGCTATGGCTACACCTTC | CASSTDSYGYTF
- | TRBJ1-1 | - | TRBV7-3 | TGTGCCAGCAGCTCTTGGGGGCAAGACACTGAAGCTTTCTTT | CASSSWGQDTEAFF
- | TRBJ1-4 | - | TRBV5-1 | TGCGCCAGCAGCTTATACTCAACTAATGAAAAACTGTTTTTT | CASSLYSTNEKLFF
TRBD2 | TRBJ2-5 | - | TRBV5-1 | TGCGCCAGCAGACGGATGGCTAGCGGGGGGCAAGAGACCCAGTACTTC | CASRRMASGGQETQYF
- | TRBJ1-2 | - | TRBV27 | TGTGCCAGCAGTAGCACGCCTAACTATGGCTACACCTTC | CASSSTPNYGYTF
TRBD2 | TRBJ2-1 | - | TRBV19 | TGTGCCAGTAGTCCTCGGACTAGCGCGTACAATGAGCAGTTCTTC | CASSPRTSAYNEQFF
- | TRBJ1-3 | - | TRBV7-9 | TGTGCCAGCAGCTCAGGCTTCTCTGGAAACACCATATATTTT | CASSSGFSGNTIYF
TRBD1 | TRBJ1-1 | once | TRBV5-6 | TGTGCCAGCTCAACAGGGGACACTGAAGCTTTCTTT | CASSTGDTEAFF
TRBD2 | TRBJ2-2 | - | TRBV7-3 | TGTGCCAGCAGCCCCACATTAGCGGGAGAGGCCGGGGAGCTGTTTTTT | CASSPTLAGEAGELFF
TRBD2 | TRBJ2-3 | - | TRBV3-1/TRBV3-2 | TGTGCCAGCAGCCAAGATGGTGGCGGGGGGGCATCCCCGCAGTATTTT | CASSQDGGGGASPQYF
- | TRBJ1-1 | - | TRBV7-9 | TGTGCCAGCAGCCCGACAGGGAACACTGAAGCTTTCTTT | CASSPTGNTEAFF
- | TRBJ2-7 | - | TRBV11-2 | TGTGCCAGCAGCAGCCTAAGGACACACTCCTACGAGCAGTACTTC | CASSSLRTHSYEQYF
TRBD1 | TRBJ1-6 | - | TRBV25-1 | TGTGCCAGCAGTGAACTAGACAGGGCTAATTCACCCCTCCACTTT | CASSELDRANSPLHF
- | TRBJ1-4 | - | TRBV7-9 | TGTGCCAGCAGCCTGGGGGGTATTGGTGAAAAACTGTTTTTT | CASSLGGIGEKLFF